The clone carrying this T cell receptor (beta chain) was detected ten times or more. What it recognizes is unknown. The conserved closing phenylalanine or tryptophan is absent in this CDR3, likely reflecting a read error. No DNA is shown, since the ends of the CDR3 on it are uncertain; the CDR3 is the one TCRdb lists. The data stem from a study of early T cells in non-severe SARS-CoV-2 infection. Background on the study: Bulk RNA from unsorted whole blood was sequenced; chains were unpaired. Overall study results and limits: Using VDJdb, the matching emphasized anti-spike CD8 responses while missing private and CD4 specificities.

Germline CDR1 and CDR2: MNHEY and SVGAGI. The CDR3 is 11 residues long, ends included. Separate cDNA molecules each had unique molecular identifiers attached to them. MiXCR, applied by TCRdb to the 5' RACE reads, yields one record per CDR3 protein. The table has some 37,000 distinct CDR3 sequences, more than 8% seen once; the top ten hold around 10%. This clonotype was obtained from an adult who was a healthcare worker with PCR-confirmed SARS-CoV-2 infection or an uninfected control (not recorded which). The chain recombines TRBV6-5 with TRBJ1-3; the table's TRBD1 call for D was not verified on the DNA. Sequencing input: whole blood. CDR3 sequence: CASSCGGGRKA.